What follows are 10 T cell receptor beta chains derived from one specimen sequenced in a study of cytomegalovirus exposure and HLA in healthy donors. Use of 60 Vbeta and 13 Jbeta primers characterized the PCR. Using immunoSEQ multiplex PCR, the repertoire was profiled, and TCRdb retains in-frame clones only, with some absent. Among 200,000 or so clones, 82% were seen once, and the ten largest hold around 6.3%. What was sequenced was PBMCs. The receptors originated from a woman in her forties or fifties in good health and CMV-seropositive.

The chain carries TRBV30 and TRBJ2-1; TRBD1 matches at 8 bases. The ends lost 7 bases at V and 11 bases at J; junction bases unmatched: 13. Germline CDR1 reads GTSNPN; CDR2 reads SVGIG (reference sequence). CDR3 length: 13 residues. The CDR3 DNA sequence: TGTGCCTTTACCGGACAGGGCCCCTCAAAGCAGTTCTTC. The encoded protein is CAFTGQGPSKQFF.

The rearrangement joins TRBV5-4 to TRBJ1-6, with D possibly being TRBD1 (6 bases). Germline CDR1 SGHNT, CDR2 YYREEE (reference sequence). Trimming stripped 4 bases from V and 9 bases from J, with 14 bases between. The CDR3 runs 14 residues. CDR3 nucleotide sequence: TGTGCCAGCAGCATAAACAGGGATGGTTCACCCCTCCACTTT. Protein: CASSINRDGSPLHF.

The chain combines TRBV19 with TRBJ2-3; tentative D call: TRBD2 (5 bases). The germline CDR1 and CDR2 sequences are LNHDA and SQIVND (reference sequence). V was shortened by 3 bases and J by 2 bases, with 9 bases between the two germline ends. CDR3 length: 14 amino acids. The CDR3 here is CASSIRGFTDTQYF. Written as DNA, the CDR3 is TGTGCCAGTAGTATCCGAGGGTTCACAGATACGCAGTATTTT.

The chain links TRBV10-3 to TRBJ2-6, with D perhaps matching TRBD1 (6 bases). This CDR3 has 14 amino acids. Germline V gene data show CDR1 as ENHRY and CDR2 as SYGVKD. The V end lost 9 bases, the J end lost 1 base, and 10 bases lay between the germline ends. Here the CDR3 DNA reads TGTGCCATAGACGACAGGTCTGGGGCCAACGTCCTGACTTTC. It translates to CAIDDRSGANVLTF.

The chain couples TRBV19 to TRBJ2-5; 8 bases align to TRBD2. The CDR3 loop spans 17 amino acids. Germline trimming cut 5 bases from V and 5 bases from J; bases unmatched to any gene: 16. Germline CDR1 is LNHDA and CDR2 is SQIVND (reference sequence). CDR3 loop: CASSASSGGALKETQYF. CDR3 nucleotides: TGTGCCAGTAGTGCCTCTTCGGGGGGGGCCTTGAAGGAGACCCAGTACTTC.

J is TRBJ2-3 and V is TRBV25-1; 10 positions agree with TRBD2. The CDR3 is 16 amino acids. CDR1 is MGHDK and CDR2 is SYGVNS in the germline V gene. The V segment lost 2 bases and the J segment 2 bases; nucleotides outside the gene matches: 4. The CDR3 loop reads CASSEPLAGDTDTQYF. CDR3 in DNA: TGTGCCAGCAGTGAACCCCTAGCGGGGGACACAGATACGCAGTATTTT.

This rearrangement joins TRBV5-1 to TRBJ1-4; perhaps TRBD1 as D (6 bases). Germline V lookup: CDR1 SGHRS, CDR2 YFSETQ. The CDR3 has 15 residues. V lost 5 bases, J lost 0 bases, and 11 bases lay in between. CDR3 nucleotides: TGCGCCAGCAGAGAAAGGACAGCAACTAATGAAAAACTGTTTTTT. Residues: CASRERTATNEKLFF. Using reference TRBV5-1 and TRBJ1-4 for the parts outside the CDR3, the full variable domain is KAGVTQTPRYLIKTRGQQVTLSCSPISGHRSVSWYQQTPGQGLQFLFEYFSETQRNKGNFPGRFSGRQFSNSRSEMNVSTLELGDSALYLCASRERTATNEKLFFGSGTQLSVL.

As DNA, the CDR3 is TGTGCCAGCAGCTTAGTCCGGGGGGTAGGTGAAAAACTGTTTTTT. Protein sequence: CASSLVRGVGEKLFF. The chain uses TRBV11-2 and TRBJ1-4; perhaps TRBD1 as D (5 bases). Per germline, CDR1 SGHAT and CDR2 FQNNGV. V was trimmed by 1 base and J by 7 bases, leaving 13 bases between them. CDR3 length: 15 residues.

This sequence joins TRBV6-6 and TRBJ1-1, with TRBD1 matching over 8 bases. The V and J ends lost 6 bases and 4 bases, in that order; junction bases with no gene match: 4. The CDR3 runs 13 residues. The germline CDR1 and CDR2 sequences are MNHNY and SVGAGI (reference sequence). CDR3 nucleotide sequence: TGTGCCAGCAGCACACAGGGGGGCACTGAAGCTTTCTTT. Its translation is CASSTQGGTEAFF.

In its sample, this clone was seen once. The chain links TRBV7-9 to TRBJ2-1; the D gene is possibly TRBD2 (6 bases). V was shortened by 1 base and J by 6 bases, with 10 bases between the two germline ends. The germline gives CDR1 SEHNR, CDR2 FQNEAQ (reference sequence). This CDR3 is built from 14 residues. CDR3: CASSLVGGLNEQFF. For the CDR3, the DNA is TGTGCCAGCAGCTTAGTCGGAGGGCTCAATGAGCAGTTCTTC.